This entry lists 21 T cell receptor beta chains sequenced from one sample in a study of blood T cell repertoires in COVID-19 (dated by TCRdb to about 2020). Libraries were made using the immunoSEQ multiplex PCR assay. Drawn from immuneACCESS, this table holds only the in-frame rearrangements with V and J called that TCRdb kept. Clones are partly lost; checked studies trace under half to an unresolved V gene and leave the rest unexplained. The sample table lists 300,000 to 350,000 clones, over 80% of them with a count of one. The leading ten clones occupy under 6% of the sample. Sequenced: PBMCs or T cells enriched from blood (not recorded which). These receptors were obtained from a man aged 25-45 years who had recovered from COVID-19.

The chain couples TRBV5-4 to TRBJ2-1; D may be TRBD1 (7 bases). The CDR3 is 17 residues long. The germline gives CDR1 SGHNT, CDR2 YYREEE (reference sequence). The V end was cut by 4 bases, the J end by 0 bases, with 17 bases between. The CDR3 region has the DNA TGTGCCAGCAGCCCCAGGAGGGACAGCGTCTCCTACAATGAGCAGTTCTTC. Encoded protein: CASSPRRDSVSYNEQFF.

The chain couples TRBV11-2 to TRBJ1-5; no definite D call. V dropped 2 bases and J dropped 3 bases, with 5 bases sitting between them. In germline, CDR1 is SGHAT, CDR2 FQNNGV. The CDR3 is made up of 13 amino acids. The CDR3 nucleotides are TGTGCCAGCAGCTTAAGAGTCAATCAGCCCCAGCATTTT. As protein: CASSLRVNQPQHF.

The chain links TRBV7-9 to TRBJ2-1; D call uncertain. CDR1 and CDR2 from the germline V gene are SEHNR and FQNEAQ (reference sequence). This CDR3 has 14 amino acids. V was shortened by 3 bases and J by 5 bases, with 11 bases between the two germline ends. The CDR3 region is CASSFGQVDNEQFF. CDR3 DNA: TGTGCCAGCAGCTTTGGGCAGGTTGACAATGAGCAGTTCTTC. Combining the CDR3 with reference TRBV7-9 and TRBJ2-1 gives the whole variable domain DTGVSQNPRHKITKRGQNVTFRCDPISEHNRLYWYRQTLGQGPEFLTYFQNEAQLEKSRLLSDRFSAERPKGSFSTLEIQRTEQGDSAMYLCASSFGQVDNEQFFGPGTRLTVL.

J is TRBJ1-1 and V is TRBV19; no firm D call. The ends were cut back, 1 base at V and 1 base at J, with 10 bases in the middle. CDR1 is LNHDA and CDR2 is SQIVND in the germline V gene (reference sequence). The CDR3 contains 15 residues. The CDR3 bases are TGTGCCAGTAGTATAGGTATTGGCTCGAACACTGAAGCTTTCTTT. Its protein is CASSIGIGSNTEAFF.

The J gene is TRBJ1-5, the V gene TRBV29-1, with TRBD1 identical over 7 bases. The CDR3 spans 13 residues. Germline loops: CDR1 SQVTM, CDR2 ANQGSEA. The ends lost 4 bases at V and 7 bases at J; junction bases unmatched: 7. In DNA, the CDR3 is TGCAGCGTTGCCGACAGGGAAGGCCAGCCCCAGCATTTT. Its translation: CSVADREGQPQHF.

This rearrangement joins TRBV28 to TRBJ1-1; D uncertain. CDR1 MDHEN and CDR2 SYDVKM come from the germline V gene. The CDR3 loop spans 12 amino acids. With 6 bases removed from V and 6 bases from J, the gap between germline ends came to 11 bases. The CDR3 sequence is CASRVNGAEAFF. CDR3 nucleotides: TGTGCCAGCAGGGTCAACGGGGCTGAAGCTTTCTTT. Filled out from reference TRBV28 and TRBJ1-1, the complete variable domain reads DVKVTQSSRYLVKRTGEKVFLECVQDMDHENMFWYRQDPGLGLRLIYFSYDVKMKEKGDIPEGYSVSREKKERFSLILESASTNQTSMYLCASRVNGAEAFFGQGTRLTVV.

The gene calls are TRBV5-4 and TRBJ2-5, with 12 bases aligning to TRBD2. Trimming took 2 bases from V and 4 from J; bases not matched to a gene: 9. There are 17 residues in the CDR3. Germline V gene lookup returns CDR1 SGHNT and CDR2 YYREEE (reference sequence). In DNA, the CDR3 is TGTGCCAGCAGCTTCAGGACTAGCGGGGTAGGGAGAGAGACCCAGTACTTC. As protein: CASSFRTSGVGRETQYF.

The chain carries TRBV3-1 (or the pseudogene TRBV3-2) and TRBJ2-3, with TRBD2 matching 8 bases. Per the germline V gene, CDR1 is LGHDT and CDR2 is YNNKEL (reference sequence). J was trimmed by 2 bases and V by 4 bases; bases with no gene match: 2. The CDR3 runs to 14 residues. The CDR3 bases are TGTGCCAGCAGCCCGCGGGGGGTCACAGATACGCAGTATTTT. Translating gives CASSPRGVTDTQYF.

This clone was detected only once. The gene calls are TRBV16 and TRBJ2-5; TRBD1 might be the D (6 bases). Trimming pared 3 bases from V and 5 bases from J, leaving 16 bases between. This CDR3 comprises 15 residues. Germline V gives CDR1 KGHSY, CDR2 FQNENV. The CDR3 region has the DNA TGTGCCAGCAGCCAGTTACAGGGACGGTGGGAGACCCAGTACTTC. Protein sequence: CASSQLQGRWETQYF.

The table lists this clone with a few counts. The rearrangement uses TRBV7-9 and TRBJ2-7; TRBD1 aligns across 7 bases. Looked up from germline, CDR1 is SEHNR and CDR2 is FQNEAQ (reference sequence). V was pared by 3 bases and J by 6 bases, with 2 bases of the junction left unmatched. There are 12 residues in the CDR3. CDR3 DNA sequence: TGTGCCAGCAGCTTCCCAGGGGGCGAGCAGTACTTC. As protein: CASSFPGGEQYF.

This chain uses TRBV12-3 or TRBV12-4 with TRBJ2-2; no clear D. The V gene lost 6 bases and the J gene lost 8 bases, with 7 bases spanning the gap. The CDR3 has 11 residues. The CDR3 reads CASRAPGELFF. The CDR3 coding sequence is TGTGCCAGCAGGGCCCCGGGGGAGCTGTTTTTT.

The rearrangement links TRBV6-6 to TRBJ2-3, with 8 bases that match TRBD2. The CDR3 length is 16 residues. V was clipped by 7 bases and J by 2 bases; unmatched bases: 11. Germline V lookup: CDR1 MNHNY, CDR2 SVGAGI (reference sequence). This CDR3 is CASTHGGGGITDTQYF. The CDR3 DNA follows: TGTGCCAGCACACACGGGGGCGGGGGGATCACAGATACGCAGTATTTT.

This chain links TRBV6-2 or TRBV6-3 with TRBJ2-2; tentative D call: TRBD1 (5 bases). CDR3 length: 16 amino acids. V was trimmed by 1 base and J by 5 bases, leaving 14 bases between them. Per the germline V gene, CDR1 is MNHEY and CDR2 is SVGEGT. The chain's CDR3 is CASSYFQSRVTGELFF. CDR3 DNA: TGTGCCAGCAGTTACTTCCAGTCCAGGGTTACCGGGGAGCTGTTTTTT.

The chain joins TRBV15 to TRBJ1-4; 8 bases are a match to TRBD1. Per the germline V gene, CDR1 is LNHNV and CDR2 is YYDKDF (reference sequence). The length of the CDR3 is 15 residues. J was trimmed by 7 bases and V by 1 base; bases with no gene match: 5. This chain's CDR3 is CATSRVDRGIEKLFF. CDR3 nucleotides: TGTGCCACCAGCAGAGTCGACAGGGGAATTGAAAAACTGTTTTTT.

This clone was counted a few times. The chain employs TRBV7-9 and TRBJ1-2; 8 bases fit TRBD1. This CDR3 spans 12 amino acids. Germline V CDR1 and CDR2: SEHNR, FQNEAQ (reference sequence). Unmatched junction bases numbered 4, after V lost 6 bases and J lost 7 bases. This chain's CDR3 is CASSGQGGGYTF. The CDR3 nucleotides read TGTGCCAGCAGTGGACAGGGAGGTGGCTACACCTTC.

The chain uses TRBV9 and TRBJ1-6; 11 bases agree with TRBD1. The CDR3 is 15 residues long. V dropped 1 base and J dropped 9; count of bases not matched to a gene: 3. Germline V gives CDR1 SGDLS, CDR2 YYNGEE. This chain's CDR3 is CASSVKDRGLSPLHF. In DNA, the CDR3 is TGTGCCAGCAGCGTAAAGGACAGGGGGCTTTCACCCCTCCACTTT.

The chain links TRBV19 to TRBJ1-3, with a tentative D call TRBD1 (5 bases). V lost 4 bases to trimming and J lost 0 bases, with 13 bases between them. In germline, CDR1 is LNHDA, CDR2 SQIVND (reference sequence). This CDR3 contains 16 residues. For the CDR3, the DNA is TGTGCCAGTAGTACAAACACAGGATTCTCTGGAAACACCATATATTTT. Translating gives CASSTNTGFSGNTIYF. Full variable domain (remainder filled in from reference TRBV19 and TRBJ1-3): DGGITQSPKYLFRKEGQNVTLSCEQNLNHDAMYWYRQDPGQGLRLIYYSQIVNDFQKGDIAEGYSVSREKKESFPLTVTSAQKNPTAFYLCASSTNTGFSGNTIYFGEGSWLTVV.

The chain combines TRBV6-5 with TRBJ1-4; 11 positions match TRBD1. The germline V gene has CDR1 MNHEY and CDR2 SVGAGI. The CDR3 covers 15 residues. Trimming at V came to 5 bases and at J to 8 bases, leaving 7 bases not matched to a gene. The CDR3 DNA is TGTGCCAGCAGTCAACTCGGGACAGGGGGGGAAAAACTGTTTTTT. The encoded protein is CASSQLGTGGEKLFF.

The rearrangement uses TRBV5-1 and TRBJ1-1, with unresolved D. CDR3 size: 15 residues. Germline CDR1 reads SGHRS; CDR2 reads YFSETQ. Trimming pared 4 bases from V and 4 bases from J, leaving 17 bases between. In nucleotides, the CDR3 is TGCGCCAGCAGCCAAGGCCCAGGCCCAAGCACTGAAGCTTTCTTT. Translating it yields CASSQGPGPSTEAFF. The full variable domain, rest sourced from reference TRBV5-1 and TRBJ1-1, is KAGVTQTPRYLIKTRGQQVTLSCSPISGHRSVSWYQQTPGQGLQFLFEYFSETQRNKGNFPGRFSGRQFSNSRSEMNVSTLELGDSALYLCASSQGPGPSTEAFFGQGTRLTVV.

This clone appeared many times. The chain couples TRBV6-5 to TRBJ1-5, with D tentatively TRBD1 (6 bases). The CDR3 sequence is 15 residues long. Germline CDR1 MNHEY, CDR2 SVGAGI. The V end lost 7 bases, the J end lost 1 base, and 14 bases lay between the germline ends. The CDR3 region is CASIFRGESNQPQHF. The DNA for the CDR3 is TGTGCCAGCATCTTCAGGGGAGAAAGCAATCAGCCCCAGCATTTT.

This clone was observed once. The genes are TRBV4-1 and TRBJ1-2, with D possibly TRBD1 on 5 matching bases. The CDR3 covers 15 residues. Germline V gene lookup returns CDR1 MGHRA and CDR2 YSYEKL. With 0 bases removed from V and 5 bases from J, the gap between germline ends came to 13 bases. The DNA of the CDR3 is TGCGCCAGCAGCCAAGAATCGGGGGTTAGGTATGGCTACACCTTC. It codes for CASSQESGVRYGYTF.